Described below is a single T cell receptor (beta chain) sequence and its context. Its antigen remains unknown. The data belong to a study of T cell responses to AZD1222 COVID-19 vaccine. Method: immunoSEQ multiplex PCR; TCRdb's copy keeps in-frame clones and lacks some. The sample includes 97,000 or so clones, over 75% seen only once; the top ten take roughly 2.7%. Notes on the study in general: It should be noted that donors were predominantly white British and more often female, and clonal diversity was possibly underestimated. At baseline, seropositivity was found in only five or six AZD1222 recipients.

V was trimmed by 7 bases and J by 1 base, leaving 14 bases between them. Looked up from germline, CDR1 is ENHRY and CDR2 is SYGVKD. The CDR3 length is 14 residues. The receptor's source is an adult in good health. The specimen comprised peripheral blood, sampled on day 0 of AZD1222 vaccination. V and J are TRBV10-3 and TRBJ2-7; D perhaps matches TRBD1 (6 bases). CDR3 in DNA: TGTGCCATCAAGGACAGTACCACTTCCTACGAGCAGTACTTC. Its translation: CAIKDSTTSYEQYF.